Presented here are 6 T cell receptor beta chains from one specimen sequenced in a study of shared T cell receptors in the human thymus. TCRdb's copy holds only in-frame clones and misses some; the assay was immunoSEQ multiplex PCR. The table lists around 730,000 clones, 80% to 90% of them singletons, with under 0.012% in the top ten. The sample was also reused in another study, on human thymus T cells.

Sequenced input: thymocytes. Receptors were obtained from a girl in the first two years of life with a congenital heart defect.

The chain joins TRBV9 to TRBJ1-5; D is possibly TRBD1 (5 bases). Germline CDR1 is SGDLS and CDR2 is YYNGEE. With 4 bases removed from V and 4 bases from J, the gap between germline ends came to 15 bases. This CDR3 has 15 amino acids. In nucleotides, the CDR3 is TGTGCCAGCAGCCCGCCGGGGGGAGGGAATCAGCCCCAGCATTTT. Its translation: CASSPPGGGNQPQHF. Using reference TRBV9 and TRBJ1-5 for the parts outside the CDR3, the full variable domain is DSGVTQTPKHLITATGQRVTLRCSPRSGDLSVYWYQQSLDQGLQFLIQYYNGEERAKGNILERFSAQQFPDLHSELNLSSLELGDSALYFCASSPPGGGNQPQHFGDGTRLSIL.

V is TRBV7-8 and J is TRBJ1-1, with 9 bases lining up with TRBD1. J gave up 3 bases and V 1 base, and 9 bases lay outside the gene matches. The CDR3 is made up of 17 amino acids. Germline V lookup: CDR1 SGHVS, CDR2 FQNEAQ. CDR3 sequence (DNA): TGTGCCAGCAGCTTAGATCCCCGCCGGACAGGGGACACTGAAGCTTTCTTT. Translated: CASSLDPRRTGDTEAFF. The complete variable domain, with remaining parts taken from reference TRBV7-8 and TRBJ1-1, reads GAGVSQSPRYKVAKRGQDVALRCDPISGHVSLFWYQQALGQGPEFLTYFQNEAQLDKSGLPSDRFFAERPEGSVSTLKIQRTQQEDSAVYLCASSLDPRRTGDTEAFFGQGTRLTVV.

Concerning this clone: This sample includes further DNA sequences coding for the same CDR3. The chain couples TRBV27 to TRBJ1-6; D may be TRBD1 (5 bases). The V and J ends lost 5 bases and 9 bases respectively, with 23 bases between them. CDR1 and CDR2 from the germline V gene are MNHEY and SMNVEV (reference sequence). The CDR3 is 17 amino acids. The CDR3 sequence is CASSRVRARKLSSPLHF. The CDR3 DNA reads as TGTGCCAGCAGTCGCGTCAGGGCAAGAAAACTTAGTTCACCCCTCCACTTT.

This clone was found once. This chain joins TRBV28 and TRBJ1-2, with a tentative D call TRBD1 (5 bases). In germline, CDR1 is MDHEN, CDR2 SYDVKM. The V end lost 2 bases, the J end lost 5 bases, and 15 bases lay between the germline ends. This CDR3 spans 15 amino acids. CDR3 amino acids: CASSLPVQKGYGYTF. CDR3 DNA: TGTGCCAGCAGTTTACCGGTCCAGAAGGGGTATGGCTACACCTTC.

V is TRBV6-6 and J is TRBJ1-2, with a possible D match to TRBD1 (6 bases). This CDR3 is built from 12 residues. Per germline, CDR1 MNHNY and CDR2 SVGAGI (reference sequence). Trimming stripped 8 bases from V and 8 bases from J, with 15 bases between. The CDR3 loop reads CASQQGQSGYTF. The CDR3 nucleotides are TGTGCCAGCCAACAGGGTCAATCGGGCTACACCTTC.

This chain uses TRBV9 with TRBJ2-5; 7 bases align to TRBD1. The CDR3 extends over 16 amino acids. Per the germline V gene, CDR1 is SGDLS and CDR2 is YYNGEE. Trimming removed 4 bases from V and 5 bases from J; junction bases left unmatched: 14. The CDR3 sequence: CASSPPGTDSGETQYF. DNA of the CDR3: TGTGCCAGCAGCCCCCCAGGGACAGACTCGGGGGAGACCCAGTACTTC.